This entry concerns a single T cell receptor beta chain. The data were taken from a study of blood T cell repertoires in COVID-19. Study in general: Italy, Spain and the United States were the sources of the convalescent and acute COVID-19 samples. From T cells, B-cell-depleted T cells, or PBMCs came the material, which was cDNA or gDNA.

Germline V gene sequence: CDR1 MNHEY, CDR2 SVGAGI. CDR3 length: 11 amino acids. Trimming left V 4 bases short and J 5 bases short, with 6 bases between. Original analysis: Estimates of nucleated cell counts were drawn from the amplification of reference gene primers. Assay used: immunoSEQ multiplex PCR; TCRdb lists only in-frame clones, some missing. V and J calls and clone size are copied from that table; D and trimming were computed from the DNA. The data show 95,000 to 100,000 clones, with roughly 92% seen just once and approximately 5.7% held by the top ten. The sequencing sample was made of peripheral blood. The sequence was collected from a man aged 50 to 60 with active COVID-19. This rearrangement joins TRBV6-5 to TRBJ2-7; the D gene is possibly TRBD2 (6 bases). In DNA, the CDR3 is TGTGCCAGCAGTTTAGCGGACGAGCAGTACTTC. Its translation: CASSLADEQYF.